The clone carrying this T cell receptor (beta chain) was seen a few times. Its antigen is as yet unknown. This sample is part of a study of cytomegalovirus exposure and HLA in healthy donors. Study findings and constraints: Roughly uniform sequencing depth across donors was assumed, possibly incorrectly.

The germline V and J ends were trimmed by 4 bases and 4 bases, with 11 bases remaining between them. Germline assignment: CDR1 MNHEY and CDR2 SVGAGI. This CDR3 has 14 amino acids. Primers for the PCR totalled 60 Vbeta and 13 Jbeta. Libraries were prepared by immunoSEQ multiplex PCR; TCRdb keeps only in-frame clonotypes and omits some of them. There are about 180,000 clones in the sample; roughly 79% occur only once, and 2.9% lies in the top ten. The chain joins TRBV6-5 to TRBJ1-3, with D uncertain. This TCR came from a male donor in good health and CMV-seronegative. Sequences were obtained from PBMCs. CDR3 bases: TGTGCCAGCAGTTTTGGCCCCAAGGGAAACACCATATATTTT. Protein product: CASSFGPKGNTIYF.